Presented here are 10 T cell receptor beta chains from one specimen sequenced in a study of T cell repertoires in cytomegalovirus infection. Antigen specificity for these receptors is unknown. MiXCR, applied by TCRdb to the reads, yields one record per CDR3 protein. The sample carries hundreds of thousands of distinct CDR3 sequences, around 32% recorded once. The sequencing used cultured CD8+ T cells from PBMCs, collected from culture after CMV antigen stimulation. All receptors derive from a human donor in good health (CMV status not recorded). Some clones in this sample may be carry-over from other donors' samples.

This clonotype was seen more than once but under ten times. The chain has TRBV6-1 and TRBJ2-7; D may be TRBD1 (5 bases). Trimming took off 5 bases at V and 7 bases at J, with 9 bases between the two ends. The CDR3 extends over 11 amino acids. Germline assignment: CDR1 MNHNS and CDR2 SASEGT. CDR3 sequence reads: CASSTGWEQYV. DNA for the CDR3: TGTGCCAGCAGTACAGGTTGGGAGCAGTACGTC.

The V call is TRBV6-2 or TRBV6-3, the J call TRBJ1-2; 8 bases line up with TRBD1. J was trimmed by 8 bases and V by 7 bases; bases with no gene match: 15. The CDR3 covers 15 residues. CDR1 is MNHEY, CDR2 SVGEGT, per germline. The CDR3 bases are TGTGCCAGCAATGACGATGTTCAGGGGGCTGGCGGCTACACCTTC. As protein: CASNDDVQGAGGYTF.

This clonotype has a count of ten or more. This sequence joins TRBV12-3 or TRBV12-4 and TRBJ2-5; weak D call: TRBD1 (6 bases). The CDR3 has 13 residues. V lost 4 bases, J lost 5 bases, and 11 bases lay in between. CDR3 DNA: TGTGCCAGCAGTTCCCAGGGGTCGGAGACCCAGTACTTC. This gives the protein CASSSQGSETQYF.

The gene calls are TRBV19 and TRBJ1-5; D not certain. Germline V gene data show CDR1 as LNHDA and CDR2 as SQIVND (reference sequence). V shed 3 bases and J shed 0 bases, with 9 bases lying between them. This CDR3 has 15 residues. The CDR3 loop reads CASSIDPYSNQPQHF. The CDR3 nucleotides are TGTGCCAGTAGTATCGACCCATATAGCAATCAGCCCCAGCATTTT.

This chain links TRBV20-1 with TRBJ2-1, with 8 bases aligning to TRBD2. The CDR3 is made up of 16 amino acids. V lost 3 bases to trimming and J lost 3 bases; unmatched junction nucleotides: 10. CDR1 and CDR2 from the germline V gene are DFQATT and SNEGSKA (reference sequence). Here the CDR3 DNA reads TGCAGTGCTAGGCCGACTAGCGCCTTCGACTACAATGAGCAGTTCTTC. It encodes CSARPTSAFDYNEQFF.

The CDR3 here is CASNPPGQGLGEQFF. Written as DNA, the CDR3 is TGTGCCAGCAATCCCCCGGGACAGGGACTCGGTGAGCAGTTCTTC. The J gene is TRBJ2-1, the V gene TRBV12-3 or TRBV12-4; 9 nucleotides match TRBD1. Trimming removed 7 bases from V and 9 bases from J; junction bases left unmatched: 13. The CDR3 loop spans 15 amino acids.

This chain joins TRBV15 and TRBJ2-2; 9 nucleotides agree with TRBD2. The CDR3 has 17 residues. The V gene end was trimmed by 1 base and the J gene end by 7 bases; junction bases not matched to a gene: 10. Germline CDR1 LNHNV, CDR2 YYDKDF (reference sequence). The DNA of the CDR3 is TGTGCCACCAGCAGAGGGGCTAGCGGGGAAAGTGGCGGGGAGCTGTTTTTT. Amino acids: CATSRGASGESGGELFF. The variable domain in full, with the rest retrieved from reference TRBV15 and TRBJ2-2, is DAMVIQNPRYQVTQFGKPVTLSCSQTLNHNVMYWYQQKSSQAPKLLFHYYDKDFNNEADTPDNFQSRRPNTSFCFLDIRSPGLGDTAMYLCATSRGASGESGGELFFGEGSRLTVL.

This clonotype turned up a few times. DNA of the CDR3: TGTGCCAGCAGCCTTTCCCCGCACTCCTTTGGTGAAGCTTTCTTT. Translated, it gives CASSLSPHSFGEAFF. V and J are TRBV7-6 and TRBJ1-1; D remains ambiguous. This CDR3 contains 15 residues. Germline V CDR1 and CDR2: SGHVS, FNYEAQ. V was cut by 5 bases and J by 7 bases, with 20 bases left in between. Complete variable domain (other parts from reference TRBV7-6 and TRBJ1-1): GAGVSQSPRYKVTKRGQDVALRCDPISGHVSLYWYRQALGQGPEFLTYFNYEAQQDKSGLPNDRFSAERPEGSISTLTIQRTEQRDSAMYRCASSLSPHSFGEAFFGQGTRLTVV.

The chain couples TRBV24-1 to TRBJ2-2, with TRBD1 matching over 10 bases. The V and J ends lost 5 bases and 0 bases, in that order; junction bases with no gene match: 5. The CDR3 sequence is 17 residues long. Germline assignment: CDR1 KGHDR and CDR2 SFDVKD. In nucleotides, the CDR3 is TGTGCCACCAGTGCCCCGGGACAGGGGACGAACACCGGGGAGCTGTTTTTT. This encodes CATSAPGQGTNTGELFF.

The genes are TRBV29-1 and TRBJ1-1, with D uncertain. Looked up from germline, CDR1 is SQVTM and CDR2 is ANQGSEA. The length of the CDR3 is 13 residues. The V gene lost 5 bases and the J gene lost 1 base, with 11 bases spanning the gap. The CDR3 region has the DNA TGCAGCGTTTGGGTAAACAGGAACACTGAAGCTTTCTTT. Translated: CSVWVNRNTEAFF.